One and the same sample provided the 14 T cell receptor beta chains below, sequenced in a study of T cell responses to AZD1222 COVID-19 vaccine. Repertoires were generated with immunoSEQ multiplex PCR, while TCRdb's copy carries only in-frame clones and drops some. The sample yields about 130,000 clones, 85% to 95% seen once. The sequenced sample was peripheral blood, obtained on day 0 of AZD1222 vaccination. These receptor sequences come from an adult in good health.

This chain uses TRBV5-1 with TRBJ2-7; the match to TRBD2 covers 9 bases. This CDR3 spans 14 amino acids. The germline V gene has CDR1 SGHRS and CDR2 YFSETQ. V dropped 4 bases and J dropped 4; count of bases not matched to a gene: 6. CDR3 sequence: CASSMTSGVYEQYF. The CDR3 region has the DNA TGCGCCAGCAGCATGACTAGCGGAGTTTACGAGCAGTACTTC.

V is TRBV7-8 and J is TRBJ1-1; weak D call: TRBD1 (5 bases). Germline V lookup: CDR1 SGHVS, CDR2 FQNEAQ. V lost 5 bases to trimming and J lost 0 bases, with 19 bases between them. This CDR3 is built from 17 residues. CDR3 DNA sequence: TGTGCCAGCAGCCCTCCCGGGGCTAAAAGAATGAACACTGAAGCTTTCTTT. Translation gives CASSPPGAKRMNTEAFF.

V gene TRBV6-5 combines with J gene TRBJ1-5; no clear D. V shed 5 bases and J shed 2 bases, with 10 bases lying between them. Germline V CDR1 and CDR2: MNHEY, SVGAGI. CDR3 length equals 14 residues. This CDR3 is CASSLLSGNQPQHF. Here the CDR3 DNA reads TGTGCCAGCAGTCTTTTGAGTGGCAATCAGCCCCAGCATTTT.

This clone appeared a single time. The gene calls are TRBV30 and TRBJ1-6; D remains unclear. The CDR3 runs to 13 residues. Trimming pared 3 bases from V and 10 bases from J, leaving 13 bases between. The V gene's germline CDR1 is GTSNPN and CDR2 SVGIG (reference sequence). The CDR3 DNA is TGTGCCTGGAGGTGGCAGGTTGGATCACCCCTCCACTTT. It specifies CAWRWQVGSPLHF.

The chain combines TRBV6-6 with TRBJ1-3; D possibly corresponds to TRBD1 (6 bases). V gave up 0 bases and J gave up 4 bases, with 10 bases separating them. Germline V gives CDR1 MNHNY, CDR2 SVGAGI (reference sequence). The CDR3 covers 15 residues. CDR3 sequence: CASSYSRTAGNTIYF. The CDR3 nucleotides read TGTGCCAGCAGTTACTCGAGGACAGCCGGAAACACCATATATTTT.

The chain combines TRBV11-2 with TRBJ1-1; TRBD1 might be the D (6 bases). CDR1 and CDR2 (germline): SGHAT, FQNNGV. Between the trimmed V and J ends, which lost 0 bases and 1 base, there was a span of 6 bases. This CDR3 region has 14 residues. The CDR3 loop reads CASSLEGANTEAFF. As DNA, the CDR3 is TGTGCCAGCAGCTTAGAGGGGGCGAACACTGAAGCTTTCTTT.

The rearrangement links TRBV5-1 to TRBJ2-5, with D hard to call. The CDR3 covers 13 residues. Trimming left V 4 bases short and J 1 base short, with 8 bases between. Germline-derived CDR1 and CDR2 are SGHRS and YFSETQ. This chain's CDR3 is CASSTGRQETQYF. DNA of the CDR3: TGCGCCAGCAGCACCGGCCGCCAAGAGACCCAGTACTTC.

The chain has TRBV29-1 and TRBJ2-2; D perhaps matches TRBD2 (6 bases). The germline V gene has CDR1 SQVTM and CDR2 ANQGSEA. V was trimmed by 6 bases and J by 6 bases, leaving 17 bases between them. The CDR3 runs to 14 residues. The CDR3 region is CSVGRPGASGELFF. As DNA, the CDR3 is TGCAGCGTCGGTCGGCCGGGAGCCTCCGGGGAGCTGTTTTTT.

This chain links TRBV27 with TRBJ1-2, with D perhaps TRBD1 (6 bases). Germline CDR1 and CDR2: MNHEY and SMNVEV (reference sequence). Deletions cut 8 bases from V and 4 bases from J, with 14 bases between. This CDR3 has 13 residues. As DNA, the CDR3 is TGTGCCAGCCATGGGGGGGGCCTCTATGGCTACACCTTC. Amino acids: CASHGGGLYGYTF.

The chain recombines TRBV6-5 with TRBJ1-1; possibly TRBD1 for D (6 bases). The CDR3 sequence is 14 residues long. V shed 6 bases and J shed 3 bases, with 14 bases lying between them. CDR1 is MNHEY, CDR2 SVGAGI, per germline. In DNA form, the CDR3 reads TGTGCCAGCAGCCTCGACAGGACCCACACTGAAGCTTTCTTT. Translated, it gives CASSLDRTHTEAFF.

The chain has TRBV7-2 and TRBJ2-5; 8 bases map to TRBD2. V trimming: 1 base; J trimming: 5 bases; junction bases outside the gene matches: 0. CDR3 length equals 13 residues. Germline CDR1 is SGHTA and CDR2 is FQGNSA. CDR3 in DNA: TGTGCCAGCAGCTTAGGACTAGCGGAGACCCAGTACTTC. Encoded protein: CASSLGLAETQYF.

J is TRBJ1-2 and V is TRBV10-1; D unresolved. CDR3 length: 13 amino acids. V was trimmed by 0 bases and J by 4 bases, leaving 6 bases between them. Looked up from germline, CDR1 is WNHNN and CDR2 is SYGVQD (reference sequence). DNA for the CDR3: TGCGCCAGCAGTGAGTCGAGCGGCTATGGCTACACCTTC. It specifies CASSESSGYGYTF.

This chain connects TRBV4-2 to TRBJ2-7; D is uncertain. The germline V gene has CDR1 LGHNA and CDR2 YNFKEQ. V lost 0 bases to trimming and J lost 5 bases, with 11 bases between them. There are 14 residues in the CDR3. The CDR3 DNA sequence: TGTGCCAGCAGCCAAGACTATGGTCGAGACGAGCAGTACTTC. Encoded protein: CASSQDYGRDEQYF.

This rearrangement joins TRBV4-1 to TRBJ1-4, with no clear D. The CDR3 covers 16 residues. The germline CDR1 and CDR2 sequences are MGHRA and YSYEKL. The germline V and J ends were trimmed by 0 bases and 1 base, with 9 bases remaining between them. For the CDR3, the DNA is TGCGCCAGCAGCCAAGATCGGGAACAAACTAATGAAAAACTGTTTTTT. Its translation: CASSQDREQTNEKLFF.